This T cell receptor (beta chain) is drawn from a study of long-term antiretroviral therapy in people with HIV. On the study more broadly: Samples collected earliest predate the 2015 immediate-ART recommendation by about a decade.

Germline assignment: CDR1 SGHVS and CDR2 FNYEAQ. The V gene lost 0 bases and the J gene lost 4 bases, with 6 bases spanning the gap. This CDR3 is built from 13 residues. Study outcomes and limitations: Post-ART samples showed increased diversity that remained below transplant donor control levels. Unavailable data included ART adherence, viral resistance and therapy changes (switches in treatment).

At survey level, the immunoSEQ assay was run in its v3.0 version. Assay: immunoSEQ multiplex PCR; the TCRdb copy retains only in-frame clones and omits some. The sample gives 25,000 to 40,000 clones, nearly 90% of which show up once; about an eighth is in the top ten. At minimum, one pre-ART and two post-ART PBMC samples were obtained from each donor. A few counts support this clone. Its antigen is not identified. This material consisted of unsorted PBMCs, taken 1.1 years after starting antiretroviral therapy. This chain joins TRBV7-6 and TRBJ1-1, with D unclear. This clonotype was obtained from a man aged 18 to 30 with HIV. The DNA for the CDR3 is TGTGCCAGCAGCTTAGCGCAGAGCACTGAAGCTTTCTTT. Translating it yields CASSLAQSTEAFF.